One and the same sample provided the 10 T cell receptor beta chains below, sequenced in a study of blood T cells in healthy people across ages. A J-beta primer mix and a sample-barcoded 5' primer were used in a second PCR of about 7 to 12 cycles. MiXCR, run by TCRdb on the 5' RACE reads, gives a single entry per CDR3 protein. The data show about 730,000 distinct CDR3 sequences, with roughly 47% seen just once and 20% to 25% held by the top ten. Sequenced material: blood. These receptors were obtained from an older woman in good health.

CDR3 residues: CASSLGLAGGVTDTQYF. CDR3 nucleotides: TGCGCCAGCAGCCTCGGACTAGCGGGGGGCGTCACAGATACGCAGTATTTT. V gene TRBV4-1 combines with J gene TRBJ2-3; 14 bases line up with TRBD2. The CDR3 extends over 17 amino acids. After removal of 4 bases from V and 2 bases from J, the junction contained 5 bases not matched to a gene. The germline V gene encodes CDR1 MGHRA and CDR2 YSYEKL.

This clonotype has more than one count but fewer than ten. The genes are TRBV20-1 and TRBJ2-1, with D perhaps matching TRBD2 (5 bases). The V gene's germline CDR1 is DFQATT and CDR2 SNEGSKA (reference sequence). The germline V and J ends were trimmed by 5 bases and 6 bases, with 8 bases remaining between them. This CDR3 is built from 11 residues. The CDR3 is CSALGSNEQFF. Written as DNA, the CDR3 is TGCAGTGCTCTGGGGAGCAATGAGCAGTTCTTC.

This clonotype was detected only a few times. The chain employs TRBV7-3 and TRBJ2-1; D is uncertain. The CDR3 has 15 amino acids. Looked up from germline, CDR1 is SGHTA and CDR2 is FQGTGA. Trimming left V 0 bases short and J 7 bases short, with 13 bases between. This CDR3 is CASSLTENSRNEQFF. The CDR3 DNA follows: TGTGCCAGCAGCTTAACAGAGAACAGTCGGAATGAGCAGTTCTTC.

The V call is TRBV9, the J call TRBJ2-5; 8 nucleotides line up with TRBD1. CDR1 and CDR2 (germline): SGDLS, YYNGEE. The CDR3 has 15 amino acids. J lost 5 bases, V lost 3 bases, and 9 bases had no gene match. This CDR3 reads CASSDIPRGRETQYF. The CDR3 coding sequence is TGTGCCAGCAGCGACATACCCAGGGGGCGGGAGACCCAGTACTTC.

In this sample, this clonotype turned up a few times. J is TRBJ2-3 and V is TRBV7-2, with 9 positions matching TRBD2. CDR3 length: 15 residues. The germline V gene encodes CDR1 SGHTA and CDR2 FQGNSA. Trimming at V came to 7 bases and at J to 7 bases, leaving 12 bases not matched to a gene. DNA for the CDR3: TGTGCCAGCACCGAATTTCCTAGCGGGACCAATACGCAGTATTTT. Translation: CASTEFPSGTNTQYF.

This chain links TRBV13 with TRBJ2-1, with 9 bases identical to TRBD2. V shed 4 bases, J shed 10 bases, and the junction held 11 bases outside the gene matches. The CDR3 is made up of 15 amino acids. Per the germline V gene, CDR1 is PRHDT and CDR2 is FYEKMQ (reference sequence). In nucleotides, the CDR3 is TGTGCCAGCAGCTATAAGGTTCTAGCGGGAAGCGAGCAGTTCTTC. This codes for CASSYKVLAGSEQFF. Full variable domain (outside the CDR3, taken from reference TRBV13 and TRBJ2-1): AAGVIQSPRHLIKEKRETATLKCYPIPRHDTVYWYQQGPGQDPQFLISFYEKMQSDKGSIPDRFSAQQFSDYHSELNMSSLELGDSALYFCASSYKVLAGSEQFFGPGTRLTVL.

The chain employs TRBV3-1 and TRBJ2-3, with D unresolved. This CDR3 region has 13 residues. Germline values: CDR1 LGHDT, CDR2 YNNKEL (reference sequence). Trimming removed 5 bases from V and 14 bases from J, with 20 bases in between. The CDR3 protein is CASSELRRTLRYF. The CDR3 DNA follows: TGTGCCAGCAGCGAGCTTCGGCGGACCCTACGGTATTTT.

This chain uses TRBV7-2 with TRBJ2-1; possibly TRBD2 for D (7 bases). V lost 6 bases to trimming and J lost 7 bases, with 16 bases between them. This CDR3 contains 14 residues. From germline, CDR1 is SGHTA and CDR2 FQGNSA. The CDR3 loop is CASSYGGAENEQFF. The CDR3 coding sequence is TGTGCCAGCAGTTATGGGGGGGCAGAAAATGAGCAGTTCTTC.

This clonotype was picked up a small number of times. The CDR3 DNA reads as TGTGCCAGCAGCCCTGACGGGGGCCGGGGCAATGAGCAGTTCTTC. Amino acid sequence: CASSPDGGRGNEQFF. The chain carries TRBV7-2 and TRBJ2-1; the D call may be TRBD1 or TRBD2 (6 bases each). The CDR3 contains 15 residues. CDR1 is SGHTA and CDR2 is FQGNSA in the germline V gene. Trimming removed 5 bases from V and 6 bases from J, with 17 bases in between. The full variable domain, rest sourced from reference TRBV7-2 and TRBJ2-1, is GAGVSQSPSNKVTEKGKDVELRCDPISGHTALYWYRQSLGQGLEFLIYFQGNSAPDKSGLPSDRFSAERTGGSVSTLTIQRTQQEDSAVYLCASSPDGGRGNEQFFGPGTRLTVL.

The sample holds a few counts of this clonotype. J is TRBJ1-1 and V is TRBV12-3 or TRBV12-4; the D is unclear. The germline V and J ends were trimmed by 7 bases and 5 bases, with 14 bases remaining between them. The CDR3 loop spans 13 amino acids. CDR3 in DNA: TGTGCCAGCATCGTTGGTGGTTGGACTGAAGCTTTCTTT. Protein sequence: CASIVGGWTEAFF.